The 18 T cell receptor beta chains listed next were all sequenced from one sample in a study of blood T cell repertoires in COVID-19. Data came from immunoSEQ multiplex PCR; TCRdb stores just in-frame clones and leaves some out. Of a few hundred thousand clones listed, roughly 90% are singletons. The source material was PBMCs or T cells enriched from blood (not recorded which). The origin of the receptors is a man aged 30-40 years who had been exposed to COVID-19.

V is TRBV4-3 and J is TRBJ2-3; 8 bases align to TRBD2. The CDR3 loop spans 19 amino acids. Per germline, CDR1 LGHNA and CDR2 YSLEER. V shed 1 base and J 0 bases; nucleotides not matched to a gene: 12. The CDR3 DNA follows: TGCGCCAGCAGCCAAGGTTTTAGCGGGGATACTGCTAGCACAGATACGCAGTATTTT. Translation gives CASSQGFSGDTASTDTQYF.

This rearrangement joins TRBV7-2 to TRBJ1-5, with a possible D match to TRBD1 (6 bases). Germline V gives CDR1 SGHTA, CDR2 FQGNSA. Trimming shortened V by 6 bases and J by 5 bases, and 14 bases separated the two germline ends. This CDR3 is built from 14 residues. The CDR3, as DNA: TGTGCCAGCAGTCGGGACATCGGCGATCAGCCCCAGCATTTT. Amino acid sequence: CASSRDIGDQPQHF.

V and J are TRBV19 and TRBJ1-3; the match to TRBD1 covers 9 bases. There are 17 residues in the CDR3. Germline CDR1 and CDR2: LNHDA and SQIVND (reference sequence). The ends lost 4 bases at V and 0 bases at J; junction bases unmatched: 7. The CDR3 is CASSNPGTGSSGNTIYF. As DNA, the CDR3 is TGTGCCAGTAGTAACCCCGGGACAGGGAGCTCTGGAAACACCATATATTTT. Complete variable domain (other parts from reference TRBV19 and TRBJ1-3): DGGITQSPKYLFRKEGQNVTLSCEQNLNHDAMYWYRQDPGQGLRLIYYSQIVNDFQKGDIAEGYSVSREKKESFPLTVTSAQKNPTAFYLCASSNPGTGSSGNTIYFGEGSWLTVV.

The chain carries TRBV19 and TRBJ1-5, with unresolved D. The CDR3 length is 14 residues. Trimming left V 3 bases short and J 7 bases short, with 13 bases between. Per germline, CDR1 LNHDA and CDR2 SQIVND (reference sequence). The CDR3 loop is CASSIPGEVQPQHF. The CDR3 coding sequence is TGTGCCAGTAGTATCCCTGGGGAGGTGCAGCCCCAGCATTTT.

The chain uses TRBV6-4 and TRBJ1-5; D possibly corresponds to TRBD1 (6 bases). This CDR3 contains 14 residues. The germline V and J ends were trimmed by 6 bases and 2 bases, with 11 bases remaining between them. Germline CDR1 is MRHNA and CDR2 is SNTAGT. Written as DNA, the CDR3 is TGTGCCAGCAGCGCGGACAGTGGCAATCAGCCCCAGCATTTT. Encoded protein: CASSADSGNQPQHF.

The chain is built from TRBV9 and TRBJ1-2; 8 bases agree with TRBD1. Germline V lookup: CDR1 SGDLS, CDR2 YYNGEE. This CDR3 is built from 14 residues. V was clipped by 3 bases and J by 5 bases; unmatched bases: 6. CDR3: CASSGLTGAYGYTF. The CDR3, as DNA: TGTGCCAGCAGCGGTCTGACAGGGGCGTATGGCTACACCTTC.

The J gene is TRBJ2-7, the V gene TRBV30; 10 positions match TRBD2. This CDR3 region has 13 residues. V lost 1 base to trimming and J lost 8 bases; unmatched junction nucleotides: 5. Germline CDR1 GTSNPN, CDR2 SVGIG (reference sequence). The CDR3 sequence: CAWSDSGGGQQYF. Written as DNA, the CDR3 is TGTGCCTGGAGTGACAGCGGGGGGGGACAGCAGTACTTC.

The V gene is TRBV27, the J gene TRBJ1-2, with D tentatively TRBD1 (6 bases). V was pared by 2 bases and J by 6 bases, with 10 bases between. The germline CDR1 and CDR2 sequences are MNHEY and SMNVEV (reference sequence). The CDR3 sequence is 13 residues long. CDR3 DNA sequence: TGTGCCAGCAGTTTACAGGGGTGGAATGGCTACACCTTC. It codes for CASSLQGWNGYTF.

This clone was observed a single time. The chain combines TRBV20-1 with TRBJ2-7, with D perhaps TRBD1 (6 bases). The germline V gene encodes CDR1 DFQATT and CDR2 SNEGSKA (reference sequence). The CDR3 length is 11 residues. Trimming left V 5 bases short and J 6 bases short, with 11 bases between. CDR3: CSARQVAEQYF. The CDR3 DNA reads TGCAGTGCTCGACAGGTTGCCGAGCAGTACTTC.

V and J are TRBV7-7 and TRBJ2-3; 8 bases map to TRBD2. Germline V CDR1 and CDR2: SSHAT, FNYEAQ (reference sequence). The CDR3 has 15 residues. V lost 3 bases and J lost 4; bases outside the gene matches: 6. CDR3 DNA sequence: TGTGCCAGCAGCTTGGCTAGCGGGCGCTCAGATACGCAGTATTTT. This encodes CASSLASGRSDTQYF. Looking up the rest from reference TRBV7-7 and TRBJ2-3 gives the full variable domain: GAGVSQSPRYKVTKRGQDVTLRCDPISSHATLYWYQQALGQGPEFLTYFNYEAQPDKSGLPSDRFSAERPEGSISTLTIQRTEQRDSAMYRCASSLASGRSDTQYFGPGTRLTVL.

The chain couples TRBV5-6 to TRBJ2-7, with D unclear. Germline lookup yields CDR1 SGHDT and CDR2 YYEEEE. V lost 3 bases and J 5 bases, leaving 6 bases between the germline ends. The CDR3 spans 11 residues. In DNA form, the CDR3 reads TGTGCCAGCAGCTACTTGAACGAGCAGTACTTC. This translates into CASSYLNEQYF.

CDR3 protein: CASSPRGGSYEQYF. DNA for the CDR3: TGTGCCAGCAGCCCGCGGGGAGGATCCTACGAGCAGTACTTC. The genes are TRBV7-2 and TRBJ2-7; TRBD2 might be the D (6 bases). V lost 5 bases and J 1 base, leaving 12 bases between the germline ends. This CDR3 has 14 amino acids. Germline V gene lookup returns CDR1 SGHTA and CDR2 FQGNSA.

The chain links TRBV3-1 (or the pseudogene TRBV3-2) to TRBJ2-7, with D perhaps matching TRBD1 (6 bases). CDR3 size: 17 residues. V was cut by 5 bases and J by 1 base, with 21 bases left in between. Germline-derived CDR1 and CDR2 are LGHDT and YNNKEL (reference sequence). The CDR3 here is CASSSREVTGVSYEQYF. DNA for the CDR3: TGTGCCAGCAGCTCAAGAGAAGTGACAGGTGTATCCTACGAGCAGTACTTC.

The gene calls are TRBV3-1 (or the pseudogene TRBV3-2) and TRBJ1-5; D call uncertain. V lost 6 bases to trimming and J lost 0 bases, with 12 bases between them. The CDR3 length is 15 residues. CDR1 and CDR2 from the germline V gene are LGHDT and YNNKEL (reference sequence). DNA for the CDR3: TGTGCCAGCAGTTTTGCAGGAAATAGCAATCAGCCCCAGCATTTT. Its translation is CASSFAGNSNQPQHF.

V is TRBV19 and J is TRBJ1-5; 7 nucleotides align to TRBD1. Germline loops: CDR1 LNHDA, CDR2 SQIVND (reference sequence). Losses at the gene ends were 3 bases for V and 11 bases for J; bases not matched to a gene: 4. This CDR3 is 12 amino acids long. The CDR3 spells CASSIEGATQHF. CDR3 DNA sequence: TGTGCCAGTAGTATCGAGGGGGCTACCCAGCATTTT.

The CDR3 nucleotides read TGCGCCAGCAGCCCCGAGCGGGAAAATTCACCCCTCCACTTT. It codes for CASSPERENSPLHF. The rearrangement links TRBV4-3 to TRBJ1-6; D not resolved. Trimming stripped 4 bases from V and 7 bases from J, with 11 bases between. There are 14 residues in the CDR3. CDR1 LGHNA and CDR2 YSLEER come from the germline V gene.

This clone is a singleton in its sample. The chain couples TRBV7-2 to TRBJ2-7, with a possible D match to TRBD1 (5 bases). There are 17 residues in the CDR3. CDR1 and CDR2 (germline): SGHTA, FQGNSA. The germline V and J ends were trimmed by 1 base and 2 bases, with 18 bases remaining between them. The CDR3 nucleotides are TGTGCCAGCAGCTTAGGTTCTTTCCAGGGCCGGGCCTACGAGCAGTACTTC. This codes for CASSLGSFQGRAYEQYF.

The chain is built from TRBV5-1 and TRBJ2-3; 11 bases align to TRBD2. The CDR3 is made up of 14 amino acids. V was clipped by 6 bases and J by 4 bases; unmatched bases: 4. Germline values: CDR1 SGHRS, CDR2 YFSETQ. The CDR3 protein is CASNLAGGPDTQYF. As DNA, the CDR3 is TGCGCCAGCAACCTAGCGGGGGGACCAGATACGCAGTATTTT.